This TCR beta chain was captured by sequencing in a study of CD8+ T cells in alopecia areata. Study observations and caveats: Greater clonality was observed in lesional scalp samples, especially alopecia totalis/universalis, versus normal scalp.

V was trimmed by 8 bases and J by 0 bases, leaving 18 bases between them. This CDR3 contains 16 residues. CDR1 and CDR2 from the germline V gene are SGHRS and YFSETQ. TCR sequencing used cDNA made by reverse transcription of extracted RNA. The repertoire was sequenced with immunoSEQ multiplex PCR; TCRdb's copy has only in-frame clones and lacks some. Of a few hundred thousand clones listed, 56% are singletons. A word on this clone: Its antigen is undetermined.

The TCR was taken from a human donor in good health. The chain carries TRBV5-1 and TRBJ2-1; D could derive from TRBD1 or TRBD2 (5 bases each). Specimen: CD8+ T cells sorted from blood. The CDR3 here is CASSDSGSGSYNEQFF. In DNA, the CDR3 is TGCGCCAGTAGCGATTCAGGGTCGGGCTCCTACAATGAGCAGTTCTTC.